This is a list of T cell receptor beta chains from one sample in a study of PD-L1 blockade in urothelial cancer. The assay was immunoSEQ multiplex PCR, and TCRdb's table has in-frame clones only and misses some. The table shows under 20,000 clones, with approximately 86% occurring only once. Sequenced material: PBMCs, taken around atezolizumab (anti-PD-L1) treatment. The receptors originated from a man aged 45-60 years with urothelial cancer. Each CDR3 is given with its conserved first and last residue. Each record gives: V gene, J gene, clone size, D gene, CDR3 DNA, CDR3 protein. D genes are given only for firm matches. Clone size is not always given. Where it is, it says once, few, many or a class for expanded clones.

TRBV25-1,TRBJ2-3,-,-,TGTGCCAGCAGTGAATACCGGGAGTACACAGATACGCAGTATTTT,CASSEYREYTDTQYF
TRBV5-6,TRBJ2-2,-,TRBD1,TGTGCCAGCAGCTTGGGAGACAGGGCCACCGGGGAGCTGTTTTTT,CASSLGDRATGELFF
TRBV7-8,TRBJ2-7,-,-,TGTGCCAGCAGCTGGGCTACCGAGCAGTACTTC,CASSWATEQYF
TRBV29-1,TRBJ1-1,-,TRBD1,TGCAGTGGGAACAGGGGGCAGAACACTGAAGCTTTCTTT,CSGNRGQNTEAFF
TRBV6-5,TRBJ2-5,-,-,TGTGCCAGCAGTTACCATCCGGCTAGCGTGGGAGAGACCCAGTACTTC,CASSYHPASVGETQYF
TRBV25-1,TRBJ2-1,-,-,TGTGCCAGCAGTGAATTCGGGTACAATGAGCAGTTCTTC,CASSEFGYNEQFF
TRBV11-2,TRBJ1-1,-,-,TGTGCCAGCACCTTACTCGCGACAGTTCTGAACACTGAAGCTTTCTTT,CASTLLATVLNTEAFF
TRBV28,TRBJ2-6,few,TRBD1,TGTGCCACCAGTCCCGGGACAGGGGGCCGTGGGGCCAACGTCCTGACTTTC,CATSPGTGGRGANVLTF
TRBV5-1,TRBJ1-4,-,TRBD1,TGCGCCAGCAGCTTAACAGGGGGGGGACTGTTTTTT,CASSLTGGGLFF
TRBV27,TRBJ2-2,-,-,TGTGCCAGCGGAGAACCAAGGACCGGGGAGCTGTTTTTT,CASGEPRTGELFF